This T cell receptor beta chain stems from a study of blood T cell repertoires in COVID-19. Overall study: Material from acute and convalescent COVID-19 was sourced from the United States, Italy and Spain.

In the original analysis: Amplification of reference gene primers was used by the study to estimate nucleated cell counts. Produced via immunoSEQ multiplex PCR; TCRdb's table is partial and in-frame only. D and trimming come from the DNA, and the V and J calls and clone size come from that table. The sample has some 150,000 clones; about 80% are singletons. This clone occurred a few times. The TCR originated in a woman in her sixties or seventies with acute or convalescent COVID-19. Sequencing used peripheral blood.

The CDR3 DNA follows: TGTGCCAGCATCTTAGGGGGCAGCCCCACAGATACGCAGTATTTT. It is translated as CASILGGSPTDTQYF. This sequence joins TRBV28 and TRBJ2-3, with TRBD1 matching over 7 bases. Per germline, CDR1 MDHEN and CDR2 SYDVKM. J was trimmed by 2 bases and V by 7 bases; bases with no gene match: 9. The CDR3 spans 15 residues.